The TCR beta chain described here comes from a study of blood T cell repertoires in COVID-19. Study-level information: Samples of COVID-19 (acute and convalescent) were obtained from the United States, Italy and Spain. In each case, the material was cDNA or gDNA derived from T cells, B-cell-depleted T cells, or PBMCs.

Generated by immunoSEQ multiplex PCR, the TCRdb table keeps only in-frame clones and is missing some. The sample has fewer than 80,000 clones; roughly 86% are singletons. Germline values: CDR1 MGHRA, CDR2 YSYEKL. Trimming removed 4 bases from V and 4 bases from J, with 20 bases in between. This CDR3 contains 16 residues. The clonotype was recovered from a man in his 70s with acute or convalescent COVID-19. The chain uses TRBV4-1 and TRBJ2-7; D unresolved. The sample taken for sequencing was peripheral blood. CDR3 amino acids: CASSLSVAPGLYEQYF. CDR3 DNA sequence: TGCGCCAGCAGCCTTTCAGTGGCCCCGGGTCTATACGAGCAGTACTTC.